Given below is one T cell receptor beta chain in context. The antigen remains unidentified. The data were taken from a study of cytomegalovirus exposure and HLA in healthy donors. Study results and caveats: More clonal expansion characterized HLA-associated TCR beta chains than equally common others in a later analysis.

The V gene's germline CDR1 is SGHTA and CDR2 FQGNSA. Germline trimming cut 2 bases from V and 0 bases from J; bases unmatched to any gene: 9. The CDR3 length is 18 residues. The PCR contained 60 Vbeta and 13 Jbeta primers. The assay was immunoSEQ multiplex PCR, and TCRdb's table has in-frame clones only and misses some. The data show about 160,000 clones, roughly 89% seen once. The J gene is TRBJ2-3, the V gene TRBV7-2; 9 nucleotides line up with TRBD2. The sample consisted of PBMCs. This clonotype was sampled from a woman aged 30 to 39 in good health and CMV-seronegative. CDR3 nucleotides: TGTGCCAGCAGCTTAACCTTTAGCGGGGGCGTAAGCACAGATACGCAGTATTTT. Protein sequence: CASSLTFSGGVSTDTQYF. The whole variable domain, remainder taken from reference TRBV7-2 and TRBJ2-3, is GAGVSQSPSNKVTEKGKDVELRCDPISGHTALYWYRQSLGQGLEFLIYFQGNSAPDKSGLPSDRFSAERTGGSVSTLTIQRTQQEDSAVYLCASSLTFSGGVSTDTQYFGPGTRLTVL.